This passage covers 27 T cell receptor beta chains from one sample sequenced in a study of blood T cell repertoires in COVID-19 (dated by TCRdb to the early 2020s). Library preparation employed the immunoSEQ multiplex PCR assay. TCRdb's version of the immuneACCESS table is confined to in-frame rearrangements and falls short of the full clone set. An unresolved V gene accounts for under half of the shortfall where checked; the remainder is of unknown origin. For this sample there are about 280,000 clones; approximately 85% appear just once. Clones ranked in the top ten supply approximately 1% of the sample. Sequencing used PBMCs or T cells enriched from blood (not recorded which). These receptors were collected from a woman aged 25 to 39 who had recovered from COVID-19.

The V call is TRBV24-1, the J call TRBJ1-1; D unclear. Trimming left V 8 bases short and J 9 bases short, with 21 bases between. Germline CDR1 and CDR2: KGHDR and SFDVKD. The CDR3 consists of 14 residues. CDR3 DNA: TGTGCCACCACCCATTCGGGAGGGAAGGGTAAAGCTTTCTTT. Protein: CATTHSGGKGKAFF.

This rearrangement joins TRBV28 to TRBJ1-4; 7 nucleotides align to TRBD1. The germline gives CDR1 MDHEN, CDR2 SYDVKM. The V segment lost 5 bases and the J segment 5 bases; nucleotides outside the gene matches: 8. The CDR3 is 15 amino acids. This chain's CDR3 is CASSTDRDGNEKLFF. CDR3 in DNA: TGTGCCAGCAGTACAGACAGGGACGGGAATGAAAAACTGTTTTTT.

The rearrangement uses TRBV6-5 and TRBJ1-2, with 7 bases fitting TRBD1. Germline CDR1 MNHEY, CDR2 SVGAGI. The V segment lost 1 base and the J segment 4 bases; nucleotides outside the gene matches: 6. The CDR3 extends over 15 amino acids. The DNA for the CDR3 is TGTGCCAGCAGTTACTTCACGGGACAGCTCTATGGCTACACCTTC. Its translation is CASSYFTGQLYGYTF.

This clone was seen just once. This chain connects TRBV7-9 to TRBJ1-2, with D possibly matching TRBD1 (6 bases). The length of the CDR3 is 14 residues. V shed 2 bases and J shed 4 bases, with 11 bases lying between them. The germline V gene encodes CDR1 SEHNR and CDR2 FQNEAQ (reference sequence). CDR3 coding DNA: TGTGCCAGCAGCTTACAGGGGCTAAGCTATGGCTACACCTTC. Translating it yields CASSLQGLSYGYTF.

This clone is a singleton in its sample. The genes are TRBV6-5 and TRBJ2-7, with 9 bases fitting TRBD1. The CDR3 contains 14 residues. CDR1 is MNHEY, CDR2 SVGAGI, per germline. J gave up 2 bases and V 5 bases, and 4 bases lay outside the gene matches. CDR3 region: CASSQDRGPYEQYF. DNA of the CDR3: TGTGCCAGCAGTCAGGACAGGGGACCCTACGAGCAGTACTTC.

The chain combines TRBV7-2 with TRBJ2-1; the match to TRBD1 covers 7 bases. The V gene end was trimmed by 3 bases and the J gene end by 7 bases; junction bases not matched to a gene: 3. The length of the CDR3 is 13 residues. Germline assignment: CDR1 SGHTA and CDR2 FQGNSA. CDR3 DNA sequence: TGTGCCAGCAGCTTCAGACAGGGAAATGAGCAGTTCTTC. Protein product: CASSFRQGNEQFF.

The chain combines TRBV30 with TRBJ2-6, with D uncertain. Germline CDR1 and CDR2: GTSNPN and SVGIG (reference sequence). The CDR3 loop spans 14 amino acids. Trimming stripped 0 bases from V and 4 bases from J, with 7 bases between. CDR3 region: CAWSVIAGANVLTF. The CDR3 DNA reads as TGTGCCTGGAGTGTGATAGCCGGGGCCAACGTCCTGACTTTC.

The rearrangement joins TRBV11-3 to TRBJ2-5, with 12 positions matching TRBD2. Looked up from germline, CDR1 is SGHNT and CDR2 is YENEEA. The junction had 4 bases not matched to a gene; V was cut back by 5 bases and J by 3 bases. This CDR3 is 15 amino acids long. CDR3 loop: CASSRRTSGEETQYF. Written as DNA, the CDR3 is TGTGCCAGCAGCCGACGGACTAGCGGGGAAGAGACCCAGTACTTC.

The V and J genes are TRBV5-1 and TRBJ2-5, with TRBD2 identical over 9 bases. The J segment lost 5 bases and the V segment lost 0 bases, leaving 5 bases of the junction unmatched. The V gene's germline CDR1 is SGHRS and CDR2 YFSETQ. The CDR3 sequence is 15 residues long. Here the CDR3 reads CASSLGAGGGETQYF. CDR3 coding DNA: TGCGCCAGCAGCTTGGGAGCGGGAGGAGGGGAGACCCAGTACTTC.

J is TRBJ1-6 and V is TRBV7-9; TRBD1 is a possible D gene (5 bases). The CDR3 is 15 residues long. Trimming stripped 4 bases from V and 8 bases from J, with 15 bases between. From germline, CDR1 is SEHNR and CDR2 FQNEAQ (reference sequence). The CDR3 nucleotides are TGTGCCAGCAGCTCGCAGGGTCTTCGAGATTCACCCCTCCACTTT. Protein sequence: CASSSQGLRDSPLHF.

This chain connects TRBV19 to TRBJ2-7, with 10 positions matching TRBD1. V shed 6 bases, J shed 6 bases, and the junction held 2 bases outside the gene matches. Per the germline V gene, CDR1 is LNHDA and CDR2 is SQIVND (reference sequence). The CDR3 sequence is 12 residues long. Here the CDR3 DNA reads TGTGCCAGTAGGGGGGACAGGGGCGAGCAGTACTTC. Its protein is CASRGDRGEQYF.

J is TRBJ2-3 and V is TRBV9; 7 positions match TRBD2. The CDR3 is 15 residues long. The V and J ends lost 3 bases and 1 base, in that order; junction bases with no gene match: 5. Germline V gives CDR1 SGDLS, CDR2 YYNGEE. CDR3 DNA sequence: TGTGCCAGCAGCGATCGGGGAGGGGGCACAGATACGCAGTATTTT. This codes for CASSDRGGGTDTQYF.

The V gene is TRBV5-1, the J gene TRBJ2-2; D not certain. The CDR3 has 15 residues. Germline V gives CDR1 SGHRS, CDR2 YFSETQ. Trimming left V 4 bases short and J 0 bases short, with 10 bases between. CDR3 coding DNA: TGCGCCAGCAGCGGCACAGCTACGAACACCGGGGAGCTGTTTTTT. Protein product: CASSGTATNTGELFF.

The chain recombines TRBV23-1 with TRBJ2-2, with D maybe TRBD1 (6 bases). TRBV23-1 is designated an ORF whose function remains uncertain. The CDR3 contains 16 residues. The V and J ends lost 7 bases and 1 base respectively, with 16 bases between them. The CDR3: CASMALTTGNTGELFF. The CDR3, as DNA: TGCGCCAGCATGGCCCTAACGACAGGGAACACCGGGGAGCTGTTTTTT.

V and J are TRBV19 and TRBJ2-7; TRBD1 matches 8 bases. Germline CDR1 is LNHDA and CDR2 is SQIVND (reference sequence). This CDR3 has 15 amino acids. V lost 2 bases to trimming and J lost 2 bases; unmatched junction nucleotides: 5. CDR3 sequence reads: CASSISTGEAYEQYF. CDR3 DNA sequence: TGTGCCAGTAGTATATCGACAGGGGAAGCCTACGAGCAGTACTTC. Together with reference TRBV19 and TRBJ2-7, the CDR3 gives the full variable domain: DGGITQSPKYLFRKEGQNVTLSCEQNLNHDAMYWYRQDPGQGLRLIYYSQIVNDFQKGDIAEGYSVSREKKESFPLTVTSAQKNPTAFYLCASSISTGEAYEQYFGPGTRLTVT.

This chain links TRBV19 with TRBJ2-1; 11 bases are shared with TRBD2. Germline V CDR1 and CDR2: LNHDA, SQIVND (reference sequence). V lost 3 bases, J lost 5 bases, and 6 bases stayed unmatched. The CDR3 consists of 16 residues. CDR3 residues: CASSIWLAGGNNEQFF. DNA for the CDR3: TGTGCCAGTAGTATTTGGCTAGCGGGGGGAAACAATGAGCAGTTCTTC.

The J gene is TRBJ2-2, the V gene TRBV12-3 or TRBV12-4, with D perhaps matching TRBD2 (5 bases). V was clipped by 6 bases and J by 5 bases, with 10 bases between them. The CDR3 length is 13 residues. The CDR3 DNA follows: TGTGCCAGCAGATTTAGGGAGACCGGGGAGCTGTTTTTT. It encodes CASRFRETGELFF.

The rearrangement uses TRBV2 and TRBJ2-7, with 9 nucleotides matching TRBD2. V was pared by 7 bases and J by 7 bases, with 8 bases of the junction left unmatched. This CDR3 comprises 13 residues. Germline lookup yields CDR1 SNHLY and CDR2 FYNNEI. CDR3 region: CASISLRGGEQYF. The CDR3 DNA is TGTGCCAGCATTAGCCTGCGGGGGGGAGAGCAGTACTTC.

This clone was seen only a few times. The V and J genes are TRBV7-9 and TRBJ2-1, with 10 bases that match TRBD2. Germline V CDR1 and CDR2: SEHNR, FQNEAQ (reference sequence). The CDR3 runs 16 residues. V was clipped by 0 bases and J by 5 bases; unmatched bases: 4. This chain's CDR3 is CASSLATSGYNNEQFF. CDR3 bases: TGTGCCAGCAGCTTAGCGACTAGCGGGTATAACAATGAGCAGTTCTTC.

V gene TRBV28 combines with J gene TRBJ1-5; no definite D call. Germline values: CDR1 MDHEN, CDR2 SYDVKM. The CDR3 runs to 13 residues. With 3 bases removed from V and 7 bases from J, the gap between germline ends came to 10 bases. CDR3 sequence: CASSFRSRQPQHF. The CDR3 DNA sequence: TGTGCCAGCAGTTTCCGGTCTCGACAGCCCCAGCATTTT.

This rearrangement joins TRBV5-1 to TRBJ2-2; D perhaps matches TRBD2 (5 bases). This CDR3 region has 16 residues. Trimming stripped 5 bases from V and 2 bases from J, with 16 bases between. Looked up from germline, CDR1 is SGHRS and CDR2 is YFSETQ. CDR3 loop: CASRAPGSRNTGELFF. The CDR3 DNA reads as TGCGCCAGCAGGGCCCCGGGGAGCCGAAACACCGGGGAGCTGTTTTTT.

The chain recombines TRBV5-1 with TRBJ2-3; TRBD2 agrees at 14 bases. Losses at the gene ends were 3 bases for V and 5 bases for J; bases not matched to a gene: 8. CDR3 length: 17 residues. Germline V CDR1 and CDR2: SGHRS, YFSETQ. The CDR3 DNA reads TGCGCCAGCAGCTCCCTGACTAGCGGGAGGGACCGAGATACGCAGTATTTT. Residues: CASSSLTSGRDRDTQYF. Full variable domain (remainder filled in from reference TRBV5-1 and TRBJ2-3): KAGVTQTPRYLIKTRGQQVTLSCSPISGHRSVSWYQQTPGQGLQFLFEYFSETQRNKGNFPGRFSGRQFSNSRSEMNVSTLELGDSALYLCASSSLTSGRDRDTQYFGPGTRLTVL.

The chain recombines TRBV7-3 with TRBJ1-2; D gene ambiguous. V gave up 5 bases and J gave up 3 bases, with 16 bases separating them. The germline gives CDR1 SGHTA, CDR2 FQGTGA. The CDR3 extends over 15 amino acids. CDR3 sequence: CASSPGGLGDYGYTF. The CDR3 coding sequence is TGTGCCAGCAGCCCAGGCGGGCTCGGCGACTATGGCTACACCTTC.

This clone was seen once. The V gene is TRBV2, the J gene TRBJ2-1, with a weak D call TRBD1 (6 bases). CDR1 is SNHLY and CDR2 is FYNNEI in the germline V gene. This CDR3 contains 15 residues. V lost 8 bases, J lost 5 bases, and 19 bases lay in between. CDR3 nucleotide sequence: TGTGCCAGCGGGTGGAGATCATCAGGGGACAATGAGCAGTTCTTC. As protein: CASGWRSSGDNEQFF.

The chain joins TRBV4-1 to TRBJ2-3, with 9 nucleotides matching TRBD2. This CDR3 region has 17 residues. CDR1 is MGHRA, CDR2 YSYEKL, per germline. J gave up 5 bases and V 4 bases, and 13 bases lay outside the gene matches. The CDR3 is CASSPGWREGGRDTQYF. CDR3 sequence (DNA): TGCGCCAGCAGCCCGGGATGGCGGGAGGGAGGAAGAGATACGCAGTATTTT.

The V gene is TRBV6-2 or TRBV6-3, the J gene TRBJ2-7; the match to TRBD2 covers 7 bases. Germline CDR1 is MNHEY and CDR2 is SVGEGT. After removal of 0 bases from V and 6 bases from J, the junction contained 5 bases not matched to a gene. This CDR3 has 14 amino acids. The CDR3 sequence: CASSYSTSVSEQYF. Written as DNA, the CDR3 is TGTGCCAGCAGTTACTCCACTAGCGTTTCCGAGCAGTACTTC.

The rearrangement joins TRBV30 to TRBJ2-7; D remains ambiguous. The V gene's germline CDR1 is GTSNPN and CDR2 SVGIG (reference sequence). Trimming cost V 0 bases and J 2 bases, with 8 bases left between them. This CDR3 region has 13 residues. CDR3 sequence reads: CAWSVSLTYEQYF. The CDR3 region has the DNA TGTGCCTGGAGTGTTAGCCTAACCTACGAGCAGTACTTC.